The 16 T cell receptor beta chains listed next were all sequenced from one sample in a study of T cells after yellow fever vaccination. TCRdb re-derived calls from the 5' RACE reads in MiXCR, one entry per CDR3 protein. The sample records 200,000 or so distinct CDR3 sequences, approximately 6.3% being singletons. The starting material was CD4+ T cells sorted from PBMCs, obtained on the day of the yellow fever booster vaccination. These receptor sequences come from a man aged 30-40 years who received the YFV17D yellow fever vaccine.

This clonotype appeared a few times. The rearrangement joins TRBV7-9 to TRBJ1-4, with TRBD1 matching 7 bases. The ends lost 5 bases at V and 6 bases at J; junction bases unmatched: 15. The CDR3 totals 17 residues. Germline lookup yields CDR1 SEHNR and CDR2 FQNEAQ (reference sequence). In nucleotides, the CDR3 is TGTGCCAGCAGCACCCGGGACAGACATAACGCTGATGAAAAACTGTTTTTT. Translation gives CASSTRDRHNADEKLFF.

This clonotype was found many times. This chain links TRBV18 with TRBJ2-7, with TRBD2 as a possible D gene (6 bases). The CDR3 covers 14 residues. The germline gives CDR1 KGHSH, CDR2 LQKENI. Trimming shortened V by 6 bases and J by 4 bases, and 16 bases separated the two germline ends. The CDR3 region has the DNA TGTGCCAGCTCGGAGGGTACAAGGGATTACGAGCAGTACTTC. Residues: CASSEGTRDYEQYF.

This rearrangement joins TRBV6-2 or TRBV6-3 to TRBJ2-7; D remains unclear. The germline CDR1 and CDR2 sequences are MNHEY and SVGEGT. The length of the CDR3 is 15 residues. V lost 6 bases to trimming and J lost 5 bases, with 20 bases between them. CDR3 amino acids: CASRPLPSRAHEQYF. Here the CDR3 DNA reads TGTGCCAGCAGGCCACTGCCCAGTCGGGCCCACGAGCAGTACTTC.

This clonotype was seen many times. The genes are TRBV6-1 and TRBJ2-5, with D uncertain. Trimming stripped 1 base from V and 4 bases from J, with 7 bases between. The CDR3 has 13 residues. Germline CDR1 MNHNS, CDR2 SASEGT. CDR3 sequence: CASSEVSLETQYF. The CDR3 DNA is TGTGCCAGCAGTGAAGTGAGCTTAGAGACCCAGTACTTC.

The chain carries TRBV20-1 and TRBJ1-2, with D hard to call. V lost 0 bases and J lost 8, with 13 bases in between. The CDR3 is 13 residues long. Germline V gives CDR1 DFQATT, CDR2 SNEGSKA (reference sequence). CDR3 nucleotides: TGCAGTGCTAGAGACTTGGCTGCCATGGGCTACACCTTC. This codes for CSARDLAAMGYTF.

The table lists this clonotype with many counts. The chain combines TRBV5-1 with TRBJ2-5; 7 nucleotides line up with TRBD2. Per the germline V gene, CDR1 is SGHRS and CDR2 is YFSETQ. V dropped 0 bases and J dropped 2; count of bases not matched to a gene: 7. The CDR3 is 16 residues long. The CDR3 DNA is TGCGCCAGCAGCTTGGGCCTAGCGGCCGGGCAAGAGACCCAGTACTTC. It is translated as CASSLGLAAGQETQYF. Drawing the rest from reference TRBV5-1 and TRBJ2-5, the complete variable domain is KAGVTQTPRYLIKTRGQQVTLSCSPISGHRSVSWYQQTPGQGLQFLFEYFSETQRNKGNFPGRFSGRQFSNSRSEMNVSTLELGDSALYLCASSLGLAAGQETQYFGPGTRLLVL.

The genes are TRBV7-6 and TRBJ2-3, with 8 bases identical to TRBD1. CDR1 SGHVS and CDR2 FNYEAQ come from the germline V gene. CDR3 length equals 16 residues. Trimming removed 0 bases from V and 1 base from J; junction bases left unmatched: 3. CDR3 DNA: TGTGCCAGCAGCTTAGCCAGGGGGCTTGGCACAGATACGCAGTATTTT. Protein sequence: CASSLARGLGTDTQYF.

In its sample, this clonotype was seen a few times. The rearrangement links TRBV12-3 or TRBV12-4 to TRBJ2-1; D is unclear. The CDR3 totals 14 residues. Trimming pared 2 bases from V and 8 bases from J, leaving 13 bases between. CDR3 residues: CASSLFGGLDEQFF. DNA for the CDR3: TGTGCCAGCAGTTTATTTGGCGGATTGGATGAGCAGTTCTTC.

This clonotype has just one count. The rearrangement joins TRBV30 to TRBJ1-4; 7 nucleotides line up with TRBD1. This CDR3 has 14 amino acids. With V trimmed by 3 bases and J by 8 bases, 9 bases remained unmatched. The germline V gene encodes CDR1 GTSNPN and CDR2 SVGIG (reference sequence). The CDR3 region has the DNA TGTGCCTGGAGCCTTGACAGGGTTAAGGAAAAACTGTTTTTT. Encoded protein: CAWSLDRVKEKLFF. Full variable domain (remainder filled in from reference TRBV30 and TRBJ1-4): SQTIHQWPATLVQPVGSPLSLECTVEGTSNPNLYWYRQAAGRGLQLLFYSVGIGQISSEVPQNLSASRPQDRQFILSSKKLLLSDSGFYLCAWSLDRVKEKLFFGSGTQLSVL.

This clonotype was detected many times. V and J are TRBV12-3 or TRBV12-4 and TRBJ2-1, with 10 bases lining up with TRBD2. The V and J ends lost 7 bases and 0 bases, in that order; junction bases with no gene match: 9. The CDR3 loop spans 17 amino acids. Here the CDR3 DNA reads TGTGCCAGCAAGCCGGGACTAGCGACGAGCTCCTACAATGAGCAGTTCTTC. Residues: CASKPGLATSSYNEQFF.

This clonotype was recorded many times. The chain employs TRBV9 and TRBJ1-1; no definite D call. The germline V gene has CDR1 SGDLS and CDR2 YYNGEE. CDR3 length: 13 residues. Trimming removed 1 base at V and 4 bases at J, with 8 bases between. The CDR3, as DNA: TGTGCCAGCAGCGTATTTGCGGGCACTGAAGCTTTCTTT. This sequence encodes CASSVFAGTEAFF.

This chain links TRBV5-6 with TRBJ2-3, with D hard to call. Per germline, CDR1 SGHDT and CDR2 YYEEEE. The V end was cut by 0 bases, the J end by 3 bases, with 8 bases between. The CDR3 has 14 residues. The CDR3 sequence: CASSLGMLTDTQYF. The CDR3 region has the DNA TGTGCCAGCAGCTTGGGTATGCTAACAGATACGCAGTATTTT.

Only a few counts were recorded for this clonotype. The V and J genes are TRBV6-2 or TRBV6-3 and TRBJ2-1; 8 bases fit TRBD2. This CDR3 spans 16 amino acids. Trimming at V came to 5 bases and at J to 5 bases, leaving 11 bases not matched to a gene. Germline CDR1 MNHEY, CDR2 SVGEGT. CDR3 bases: TGTGCCAGCAGTGACTGGGGACTAGGAGTCGACAATGAGCAGTTCTTC. The encoded protein is CASSDWGLGVDNEQFF.

This clonotype was observed many times. In DNA, the CDR3 is TGTGCCAGCAGTCACTGGGGGTCAACTAATGAAAAACTGTTTTTT. This sequence encodes CASSHWGSTNEKLFF. The genes are TRBV12-3 or TRBV12-4 and TRBJ1-4; D might be TRBD1 (5 bases). CDR3 length equals 15 residues. Trimming took off 5 bases at V and 0 bases at J, with 10 bases between the two ends.

This clonotype was counted ten times or more. The rearrangement joins TRBV5-1 to TRBJ1-4; 9 nucleotides align to TRBD1. Germline V gives CDR1 SGHRS, CDR2 YFSETQ. The J segment lost 4 bases and the V segment lost 0 bases, leaving 1 base of the junction unmatched. CDR3 length: 15 residues. This CDR3 reads CASSLEGQGNEKLFF. The CDR3 DNA is TGCGCCAGCAGCTTGGAGGGACAGGGTAATGAAAAACTGTTTTTT.

This clonotype appeared a few times. The CDR3 reads CASSPGQGVVTETQYF. CDR3 nucleotides: TGCGCCAGCAGCCCCGGACAGGGGGTTGTAACGGAGACCCAGTACTTC. The V gene is TRBV5-1, the J gene TRBJ2-5; 10 nucleotides match TRBD1. The CDR3 is 16 residues long. Germline lookup yields CDR1 SGHRS and CDR2 YFSETQ. The V and J ends lost 4 bases and 5 bases, in that order; junction bases with no gene match: 11.